Given below is one T cell receptor (beta chain) in context. The record originates from a study of blood T cell repertoires in COVID-19. The wider study: T cells, B-cell-depleted T cells, or PBMCs provided the cDNA or gDNA that served as material.

Categorization into cohorts depended on clinical history that participants reported. Each exposed participant met a COVID-19 case in the 2 weeks preceding study entry. Under the authors' procedure: Scientists estimated how many nucleated cells there were by amplifying reference gene primers. The assay was immunoSEQ multiplex PCR, and TCRdb's table has in-frame clones only and misses some. Clonal size and the V and J genes are those of that table, whereas D and trimming came from the DNA. The sample has about 250,000 clones; around 84% are singletons. From germline, CDR1 is MDHEN and CDR2 SYDVKM. Between the trimmed V and J ends, which lost 7 bases and 3 bases, there was a span of 16 bases. The CDR3 is 15 residues long.

The chain joins TRBV28 to TRBJ1-3, with TRBD1 as a possible D gene (5 bases). The sequencing input was PBMCs or T cells enriched from blood (not recorded which). The origin of this receptor is a woman aged 45-65 years who had been exposed to COVID-19. The CDR3 loop is CASKAGREIGNTIYF. DNA of the CDR3: TGTGCCAGCAAAGCGGGGCGAGAGATTGGAAACACCATATATTTT.